These T cell receptor beta chains were read from a single sample in a study of vaccination effects on CD4 cells after COVID-19. Sequenced by immunoSEQ multiplex PCR; TCRdb stores in-frame clones only, minus some. The sample has 80,000 to 95,000 clones; around 74% are singletons. Antigen specificity for these receptors is unknown. The starting material was CD4+ T cells from PBMCs cultured with HCoV-OC43 spike peptides, obtained after COVID-19 vaccination. All receptors derive from a human donor who received a COVID-19 vaccine. Both conserved end residues are part of each CDR3. Each record gives: CDR3 protein, CDR3 DNA, clone size, D gene, J gene, V gene. The D gene is left open where the match is weak. Rows may omit the clone size; those that give it use once, few, many or a size class.

CDR3: CASSLFVGAEAFF
DNA: TGTGCCAGCAGCTTATTTGTTGGGGCTGAAGCTTTCTTT
size: .
D: .
J: TRBJ1-1
V: TRBV13

CDR3: CAARLGHYNEQFF
DNA: TGTGCCGCTCGGCTCGGCCACTACAATGAGCAGTTCTTC
size: once
D: .
J: TRBJ2-1
V: TRBV6-5

CDR3: CASSTSDRGRSGYTF
DNA: TGCGCCAGCAGCACCTCGGACAGGGGGCGAAGCGGCTACACCTTC
size: .
D: TRBD1
J: TRBJ1-2
V: TRBV4-1

CDR3: CASSLTAVSGANVLTF
DNA: TGTGCCAGCAGCTTAACAGCTGTCTCTGGGGCCAACGTCCTGACTTTC
size: .
D: .
J: TRBJ2-6
V: TRBV7-3

CDR3: CASRPGGANSPLHF
DNA: TGTGCCAGCCGACCCGGGGGGGCTAATTCACCCCTCCACTTT
size: .
D: .
J: TRBJ1-6
V: TRBV2

CDR3: CASSPKPGTGRYGEQFF
DNA: TGTGCCAGCAGCCCTAAGCCCGGGACAGGGCGTTATGGGGAGCAGTTCTTC
size: .
D: TRBD1
J: TRBJ2-1
V: TRBV14

CDR3: CASSLQGGSDQPQHF
DNA: TGTGCCAGCAGCTTGCAGGGAGGTAGCGATCAGCCCCAGCATTTT
size: .
D: .
J: TRBJ1-5
V: TRBV7-2

CDR3: CASSLLGAEAFF
DNA: TGTGCCAGCAGCCTGTTAGGCGCTGAAGCTTTCTTT
size: .
D: .
J: TRBJ1-1
V: TRBV6-6

CDR3: CASSYKGLAGAPNTGELFF
DNA: TGTGCCAGCAGCTATAAAGGACTAGCGGGGGCCCCGAACACCGGGGAGCTGTTTTTT
size: .
D: TRBD2
J: TRBJ2-2
V: TRBV7-3

CDR3: CASPKARSGANVLTF
DNA: TGTGCCAGTCCAAAGGCAAGATCTGGGGCCAACGTCCTGACTTTC
size: .
D: .
J: TRBJ2-6
V: TRBV2

CDR3: CASSPVGGNEKLFF
DNA: TGTGCCAGCTCACCAGTGGGGGGCAACGAAAAACTGTTTTTT
size: .
D: .
J: TRBJ1-4
V: TRBV18

CDR3: CASSILDSTNYGYTF
DNA: TGTGCCAGTAGTATTCTCGACAGTACTAACTATGGCTACACCTTC
size: once
D: .
J: TRBJ1-2
V: TRBV19

CDR3: CASSQEEGVRGGSQFF
DNA: TGTGCCAGCAGCCAAGAAGAAGGGGTTCGGGGAGGGTCGCAGTTCTTC
size: .
D: TRBD2
J: TRBJ2-1
V: TRBV3-1/TRBV3-2

CDR3: CASSRQGAQGRGNQPQHF
DNA: TGTGCCAGCTCACGACAGGGGGCTCAAGGAAGAGGCAATCAGCCCCAGCATTTT
size: once
D: TRBD1
J: TRBJ1-5
V: TRBV18

CDR3: CASSPPGSGQETQYF
DNA: TGTGCCAGCAGCCCACCGGGTTCGGGGCAAGAGACCCAGTACTTC
size: few
D: .
J: TRBJ2-5
V: TRBV3-1/TRBV3-2

CDR3: CASSASSGGGPTQYF
DNA: TGTGCCAGCAGCGCGTCTAGCGGGGGGGGCCCCACCCAGTACTTC
size: .
D: TRBD2
J: TRBJ2-5
V: TRBV7-3

CDR3: CAWSVGGGASDTQYF
DNA: TGTGCCTGGAGTGTTGGCGGGGGGGCCTCAGATACGCAGTATTTT
size: .
D: TRBD2
J: TRBJ2-3
V: TRBV30

CDR3: CASSVTGTGTKPYYGYTF
DNA: TGTGCCAGCAGTGTCACCGGGACAGGGACGAAACCATACTATGGCTACACCTTC
size: .
D: TRBD1
J: TRBJ1-2
V: TRBV2